The entry below describes one T cell receptor beta chain. The data were taken from a study of blood T cell repertoires in COVID-19. The CDR3 extends over 13 amino acids. The V gene's germline CDR1 is ENHRY and CDR2 SYGVKD. V lost 2 bases and J 8 bases, leaving 12 bases between the germline ends. Under the authors' procedure: Amplification of reference gene primers was used by the study to estimate nucleated cell counts. Sequencing used immunoSEQ multiplex PCR; TCRdb keeps in-frame clones, though not all of them. The V and J calls and clone size were taken over from that table, and D and trimming were inferred from the DNA. This sample has more than 150,000 clones, with about 87% found just once.

The gene calls are TRBV10-3 and TRBJ1-2; TRBD1 is a possible D gene (6 bases). The source of this sequence is a man in his fifties or sixties with COVID-19, enrolled during active disease. Sequences were obtained from peripheral blood. CDR3 sequence: CAISEAQGKGYTF. In nucleotides, the CDR3 is TGTGCCATCAGTGAGGCACAGGGCAAGGGCTACACCTTC.